This T cell receptor (beta chain) originates from a study of shared clonotypes between healthy human individuals. For the study at large: Each donor had three CD4 naive, three CD4 memory, two CD8 naive and one CD8 memory plate. Study-level findings and limits: Clonotype sharing across a few donors was observed for 5% to 6.5% of naive CD4 clonotypes. Clonotypes not shared had lower generation probabilities than those common to all four donors.

Per germline, CDR1 SGHRS and CDR2 YFSETQ. V shed 4 bases, J shed 7 bases, and the junction held 13 bases outside the gene matches. CDR3 length equals 15 residues. Some clones are missing from TCRdb's copy, which holds only in-frame ones; the method was immunoSEQ multiplex PCR. The table lists 2 million to 2.5 million clones, over 85% of them singletons. About this clone itself: The target antigen is unknown.

This chain uses TRBV5-1 with TRBJ2-7, with 8 bases that match TRBD2. Sequencing input: naive CD4+ T cells from PBMCs. The sample's subset: CD45RA+ positively selected. The sequence was collected from a man aged 18 to 29 in good health. Some clones in this sample may be carry-over from other donors' samples. In DNA, the CDR3 is TGCGCCAGCAGCACGGCAGCTAGCGGGCGCAGAGAGCAGTACTTC. Its translation is CASSTAASGRREQYF.